This T cell receptor (beta chain) came from a study of blood T cell repertoires in COVID-19. Study as a whole: The samples span acute and convalescent COVID-19 from the United States, Italy and Spain.

In the original processing: Estimation of nucleated cell counts was performed using reference gene primer amplification. Measured with immunoSEQ multiplex PCR; TCRdb has only the in-frame clones, and not every one. The V and J calls and clone size are taken from that table; D and trimming were inferred from the DNA. Seen here are under 20,000 clones, approximately 93% observed once, and the top ten hold around 6%. This TCR was sampled from a human donor in a cohort sampled during active COVID-19. What was sequenced was peripheral blood.

In DNA form, the CDR3 reads TGTGCCAGCAGCTGGGGGACAGGGGTGAATCAGCCCCAGCATTTT. Translating gives CASSWGTGVNQPQHF. V is TRBV5-6 and J is TRBJ1-5; 10 nucleotides align to TRBD1. V trimming: 3 bases; J trimming: 4 bases; junction bases outside the gene matches: 4. The CDR3 totals 15 residues. The germline gives CDR1 SGHDT, CDR2 YYEEEE.